This entry is about one T cell receptor beta chain. This sample is drawn from a study of blood T cell repertoires in COVID-19. In the study overall: PBMCs, B-cell-depleted T cells, or T cells were the source of the cDNA or gDNA that made up the material.

Original data processing: Amplifying reference gene primers gave estimates of nucleated cell counts. TCRdb keeps only in-frame clones here, not all; method: immunoSEQ multiplex PCR. D and trimming come from the DNA, and the V and J calls and clone size come from that table. The sample includes fewer than 450,000 clones, 80% to 90% of them seen just once. CDR1 and CDR2 (germline): KGHSH, LQKENI. The CDR3 spans 15 residues. With 3 bases clipped from V and 3 bases from J, the junction kept 7 bases outside the gene matches. Seattle enrolled patients during active infection and tracked them longitudinally.

The sequenced sample consisted of peripheral blood. This chain joins TRBV18 and TRBJ2-7; TRBD1 agrees at 8 bases. The sequence derives from a woman aged 45-65 years with COVID-19, enrolled during active disease. DNA for the CDR3: TGTGCCAGCTCACCTGACAGGGGAGGTTACTACGAGCAGTACTTC. Its translation: CASSPDRGGYYEQYF.